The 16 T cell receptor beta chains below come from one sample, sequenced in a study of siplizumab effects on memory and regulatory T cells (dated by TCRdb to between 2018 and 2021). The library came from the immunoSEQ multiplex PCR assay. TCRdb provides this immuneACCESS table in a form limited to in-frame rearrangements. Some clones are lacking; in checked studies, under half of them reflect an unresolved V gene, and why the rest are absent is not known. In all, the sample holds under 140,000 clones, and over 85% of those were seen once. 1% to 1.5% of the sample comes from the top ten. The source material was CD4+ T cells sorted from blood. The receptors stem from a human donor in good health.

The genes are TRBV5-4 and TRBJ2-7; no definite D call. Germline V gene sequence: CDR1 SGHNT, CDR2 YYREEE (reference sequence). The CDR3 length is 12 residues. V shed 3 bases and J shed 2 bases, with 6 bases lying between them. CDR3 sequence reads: CASSSDAYEQYF. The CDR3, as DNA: TGTGCCAGCAGCTCGGACGCCTACGAGCAGTACTTC.

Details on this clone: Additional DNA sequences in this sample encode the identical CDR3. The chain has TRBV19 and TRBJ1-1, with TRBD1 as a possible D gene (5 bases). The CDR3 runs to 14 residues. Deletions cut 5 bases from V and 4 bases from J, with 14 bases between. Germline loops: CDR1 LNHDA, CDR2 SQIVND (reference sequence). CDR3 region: CASSLGQGSTEAFF. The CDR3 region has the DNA TGTGCCAGTAGTTTGGGGCAGGGCAGCACTGAAGCTTTCTTT.

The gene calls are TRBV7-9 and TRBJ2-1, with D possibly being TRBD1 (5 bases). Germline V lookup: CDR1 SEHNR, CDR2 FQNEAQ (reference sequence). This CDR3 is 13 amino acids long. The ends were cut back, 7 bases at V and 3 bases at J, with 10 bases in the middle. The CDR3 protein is CASTRTNYNEQFF. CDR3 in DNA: TGTGCCAGCACCAGGACAAACTACAATGAGCAGTTCTTC.

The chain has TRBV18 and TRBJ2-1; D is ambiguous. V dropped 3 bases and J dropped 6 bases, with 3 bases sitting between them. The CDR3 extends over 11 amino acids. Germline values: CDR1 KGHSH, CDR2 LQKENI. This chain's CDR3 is CASSPANEQFF. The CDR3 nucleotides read TGTGCCAGCTCACCCGCCAATGAGCAGTTCTTC.

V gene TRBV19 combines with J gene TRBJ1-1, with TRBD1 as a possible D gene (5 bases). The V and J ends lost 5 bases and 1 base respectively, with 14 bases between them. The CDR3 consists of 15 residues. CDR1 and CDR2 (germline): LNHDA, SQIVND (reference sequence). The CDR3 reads CASSDPGTTNTEAFF. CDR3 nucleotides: TGTGCCAGTAGTGACCCCGGGACCACGAACACTGAAGCTTTCTTT.

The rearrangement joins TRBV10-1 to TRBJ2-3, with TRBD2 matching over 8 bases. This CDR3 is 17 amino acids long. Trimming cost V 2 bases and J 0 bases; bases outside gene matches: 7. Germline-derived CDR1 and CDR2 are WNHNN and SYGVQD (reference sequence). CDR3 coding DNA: TGCGCCAGCAGTGAGATAGGTAGCGGGACTAGCACAGATACGCAGTATTTT. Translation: CASSEIGSGTSTDTQYF.

As DNA, the CDR3 is TGTGCCAGCATCGGGGCGGGGGGTAGGACTGAAGCTTTCTTT. It yields the protein CASIGAGGRTEAFF. The chain has TRBV7-9 and TRBJ1-1; a weak D match, TRBD1 (5 bases). The CDR3 covers 14 residues. CDR1 and CDR2 (germline): SEHNR, FQNEAQ (reference sequence). Between the trimmed V and J ends, which lost 7 bases and 5 bases, there was a span of 17 bases. The full variable domain, rest sourced from reference TRBV7-9 and TRBJ1-1, is DTGVSQNPRHKITKRGQNVTFRCDPISEHNRLYWYRQTLGQGPEFLTYFQNEAQLEKSRLLSDRFSAERPKGSFSTLEIQRTEQGDSAMYLCASIGAGGRTEAFFGQGTRLTVV.

The CDR3 DNA sequence: TGCGCCAGCGCTAGCTGGGGCACAGATACGCAGTATTTT. Amino acids: CASASWGTDTQYF. V is TRBV5-1 and J is TRBJ2-3; TRBD2 might be the D (5 bases). CDR3 length: 13 amino acids. V was cut by 7 bases and J by 1 base, with 10 bases left in between. CDR1 is SGHRS, CDR2 YFSETQ, per germline.

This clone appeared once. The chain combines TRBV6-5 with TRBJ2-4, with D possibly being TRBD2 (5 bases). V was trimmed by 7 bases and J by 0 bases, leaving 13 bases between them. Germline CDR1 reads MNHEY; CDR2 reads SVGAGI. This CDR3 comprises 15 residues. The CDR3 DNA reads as TGTGCCAGCATGCAAACCGGACTAGCCAAAAACATTCAGTACTTC. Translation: CASMQTGLAKNIQYF.

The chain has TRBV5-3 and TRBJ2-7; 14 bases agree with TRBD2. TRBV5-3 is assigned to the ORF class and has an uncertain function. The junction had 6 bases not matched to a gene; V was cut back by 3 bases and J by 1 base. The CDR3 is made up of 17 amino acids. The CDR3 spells CARSSGLAGARSYEQYF. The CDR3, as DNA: TGTGCCAGAAGCTCGGGACTAGCGGGAGCAAGATCCTACGAGCAGTACTTC.

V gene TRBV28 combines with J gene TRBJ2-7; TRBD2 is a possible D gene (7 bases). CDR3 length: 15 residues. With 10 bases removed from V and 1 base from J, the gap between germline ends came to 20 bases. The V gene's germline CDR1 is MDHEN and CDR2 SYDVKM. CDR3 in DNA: TGTGCCACCACGAGGGGGGGCTCCTCGTCCTACGAGCAGTACTTC. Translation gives CATTRGGSSSYEQYF.

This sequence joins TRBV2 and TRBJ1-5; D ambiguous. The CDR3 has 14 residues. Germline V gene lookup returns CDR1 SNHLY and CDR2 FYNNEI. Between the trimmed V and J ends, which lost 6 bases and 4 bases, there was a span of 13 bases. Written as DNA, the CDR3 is TGTGCCAGCAGGGATGACAACCCAAATCAGCCCCAGCATTTT. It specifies CASRDDNPNQPQHF.

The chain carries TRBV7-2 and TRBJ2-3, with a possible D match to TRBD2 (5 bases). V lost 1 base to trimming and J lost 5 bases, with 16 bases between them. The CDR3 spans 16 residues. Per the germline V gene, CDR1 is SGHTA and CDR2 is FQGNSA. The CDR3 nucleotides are TGTGCCAGCAGCTTAGGCGGGCTTAGGAGAAGAGATACGCAGTATTTT. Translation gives CASSLGGLRRRDTQYF.

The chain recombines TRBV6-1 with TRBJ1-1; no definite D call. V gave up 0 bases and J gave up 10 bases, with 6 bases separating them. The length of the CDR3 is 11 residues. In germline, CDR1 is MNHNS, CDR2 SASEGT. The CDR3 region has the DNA TGTGCCAGCAGTGAAGCGGCGGCAGCTTTCTTT. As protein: CASSEAAAAFF.

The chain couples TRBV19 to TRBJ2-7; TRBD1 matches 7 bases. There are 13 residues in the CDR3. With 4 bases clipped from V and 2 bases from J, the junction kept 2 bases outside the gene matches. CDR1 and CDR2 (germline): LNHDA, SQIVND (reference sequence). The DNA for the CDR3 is TGTGCCAGTAGTAACGGACAGGCCTACGAGCAGTACTTC. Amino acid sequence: CASSNGQAYEQYF. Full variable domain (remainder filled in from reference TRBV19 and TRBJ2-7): DGGITQSPKYLFRKEGQNVTLSCEQNLNHDAMYWYRQDPGQGLRLIYYSQIVNDFQKGDIAEGYSVSREKKESFPLTVTSAQKNPTAFYLCASSNGQAYEQYFGPGTRLTVT.

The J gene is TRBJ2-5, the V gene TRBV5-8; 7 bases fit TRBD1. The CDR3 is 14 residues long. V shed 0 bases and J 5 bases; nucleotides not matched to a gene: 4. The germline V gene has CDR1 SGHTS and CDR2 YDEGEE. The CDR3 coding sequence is TGTGCCAGCAGCTTGGAACAGGGGATCGAGACCCAGTACTTC. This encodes CASSLEQGIETQYF.